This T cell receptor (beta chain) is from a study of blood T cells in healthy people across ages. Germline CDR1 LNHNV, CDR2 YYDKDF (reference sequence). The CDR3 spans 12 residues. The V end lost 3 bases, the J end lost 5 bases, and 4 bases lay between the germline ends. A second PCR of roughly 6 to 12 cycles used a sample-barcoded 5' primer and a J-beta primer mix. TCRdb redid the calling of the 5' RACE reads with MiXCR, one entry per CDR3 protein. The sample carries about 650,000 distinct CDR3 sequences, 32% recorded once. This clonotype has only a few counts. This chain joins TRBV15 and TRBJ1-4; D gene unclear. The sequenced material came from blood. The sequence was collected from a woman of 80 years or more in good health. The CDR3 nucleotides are TGTGCCACCAGCAGGGCAAATGAAAAACTGTTTTTT. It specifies CATSRANEKLFF. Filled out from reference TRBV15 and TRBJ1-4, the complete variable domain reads DAMVIQNPRYQVTQFGKPVTLSCSQTLNHNVMYWYQQKSSQAPKLLFHYYDKDFNNEADTPDNFQSRRPNTSFCFLDIRSPGLGDTAMYLCATSRANEKLFFGSGTQLSVL.